Described below is a single T cell receptor beta chain sequence and its context. This entry is derived from a study of blood T cell repertoires in COVID-19. Looking at the study overall: Sample material is recorded as cDNA or gDNA derived from T cells, B-cell-depleted T cells, or PBMCs.

Study processing details: Researchers report that nucleated cell counts were estimated from reference gene primer amplification. Produced via immunoSEQ multiplex PCR; TCRdb's table is partial and in-frame only. V, J and clone size are those of that table, while D and trimming were read from the DNA. Seen here are 95,000 to 110,000 clones, approximately 84% observed once, and the top ten hold about an eighth. Germline lookup yields CDR1 MNHEY and CDR2 SVGEGT. CDR3 size: 14 residues. Trimming pared 6 bases from V and 0 bases from J, leaving 8 bases between. This receptor was taken from a human donor in a cohort sampled during active or convalescent COVID-19. The chain is built from TRBV6-2 or TRBV6-3 and TRBJ1-4; TRBD1 is a possible D gene (5 bases). The specimen sequenced was peripheral blood. CDR3 sequence: CASSWGATNEKLFF. CDR3 nucleotides: TGTGCCAGCAGCTGGGGGGCAACTAATGAAAAACTGTTTTTT.